Below are 29 T cell receptor beta chains sequenced from a single sample in a study of T-cell reconstitution after alpha-beta-depleted transplantation in children. TCRbeta library preparation incorporated unique molecular identifiers. TCRdb independently ran MiXCR on the PCR reads; one entry per CDR3 protein. The table includes 300,000 or so distinct CDR3 sequences, approximately 9.6% detected once. The sequences come from PBMCs from the stem cell graft donor, collected from the stem cell graft. The receptor source for this set is a human donor who donated a stem cell graft to a child with SCID.

This clonotype was seen a few times. The rearrangement uses TRBV12-3 or TRBV12-4 and TRBJ2-1, with D unclear. This CDR3 contains 15 residues. V lost 2 bases to trimming and J lost 8 bases, with 16 bases between them. The CDR3, as DNA: TGTGCCAGCAGTTTAATCGACGTCCCTGGAGATGAGCAGTTCTTC. Residues: CASSLIDVPGDEQFF.

This clonotype appeared a few times. The CDR3 sequence is CASSPFSTDTQYF. The CDR3 DNA follows: TGTGCCAGCAGCCCATTTAGCACAGATACGCAGTATTTT. The V gene is TRBV3-1, the J gene TRBJ2-3; unclear D gene. The germline V and J ends were trimmed by 4 bases and 0 bases, with 5 bases remaining between them. The CDR3 loop spans 13 amino acids. The germline V gene has CDR1 LGHDT and CDR2 YNNKEL (reference sequence).

V usage is TRBV12-5 and J usage is TRBJ1-1; D might be TRBD1 (5 bases). The V gene's germline CDR1 is LGHNT and CDR2 FRNRAP. The CDR3 extends over 15 amino acids. V was clipped by 0 bases and J by 1 base, with 9 bases between them. CDR3: CASGLVVGPNTEAFF. CDR3 in DNA: TGTGCTAGTGGTTTGGTCGTGGGACCGAACACTGAAGCTTTCTTT.

This clonotype was counted only a few times. The chain joins TRBV20-1 to TRBJ2-1; 9 bases map to TRBD2. Germline trimming cut 1 base from V and 2 bases from J; bases unmatched to any gene: 6. Per the germline V gene, CDR1 is DFQATT and CDR2 is SNEGSKA (reference sequence). The CDR3 runs 16 residues. CDR3 loop: CSARVGGGGAYNEQFF. The CDR3 DNA reads as TGCAGTGCTAGAGTCGGGGGCGGGGGGGCCTACAATGAGCAGTTCTTC.

This sequence joins TRBV12-3 or TRBV12-4 and TRBJ2-5; unclear D gene. V dropped 2 bases and J dropped 7 bases, with 14 bases sitting between them. This CDR3 has 14 residues. CDR3 DNA: TGTGCCAGCAGTTTATTTAGATCGGTGGGGACCCAGTACTTC. Its translation: CASSLFRSVGTQYF.

The rearrangement joins TRBV3-1 to TRBJ2-2, with 10 bases fitting TRBD1. The CDR3 has 15 amino acids. Germline values: CDR1 LGHDT, CDR2 YNNKEL (reference sequence). V gave up 4 bases and J gave up 4 bases; unmatched junction bases: 3. CDR3 DNA sequence: TGTGCCAGCAGCCTGGGACAGGGGACCACCGGGGAGCTGTTTTTT. Its translation: CASSLGQGTTGELFF.

This clonotype was observed at least ten times. For the CDR3, the DNA is TGTGCCAGCAGTTTAACCCGACAGGCTCGCGGTGACGAGCAGTACTTC. Amino acid sequence: CASSLTRQARGDEQYF. This chain joins TRBV12-3 or TRBV12-4 and TRBJ2-7; a possible D gene is TRBD1 (6 bases). The CDR3 has 16 residues. Trimming took off 2 bases at V and 5 bases at J, with 19 bases between the two ends.

This clonotype has just a few counts. The V and J genes are TRBV4-2 and TRBJ2-7, with D uncertain. V dropped 0 bases and J dropped 0 bases, with 15 bases sitting between them. In germline, CDR1 is LGHNA, CDR2 YNFKEQ. The length of the CDR3 is 17 residues. The CDR3: CASSQDLVVRSSYEQYF. CDR3 sequence (DNA): TGTGCCAGCAGCCAAGATTTGGTAGTCCGCAGCTCCTACGAGCAGTACTTC.

This chain joins TRBV12-3 or TRBV12-4 and TRBJ2-7; D ambiguous. Trimming cost V 2 bases and J 6 bases, with 11 bases left between them. The CDR3 runs to 13 residues. The CDR3 loop reads CASSLMGTGEQYF. The DNA of the CDR3 is TGTGCCAGCAGTTTAATGGGAACCGGCGAGCAGTACTTC.

This chain uses TRBV6-1 with TRBJ2-7; 8 positions match TRBD1. The length of the CDR3 is 13 residues. CDR1 and CDR2 from the germline V gene are MNHNS and SASEGT. With V trimmed by 9 bases and J by 2 bases, 6 bases remained unmatched. CDR3 in amino acids: CASYGDRTYEQYF. CDR3 DNA sequence: TGTGCCAGTTATGGGGACAGGACCTACGAGCAGTACTTC.

This clonotype appeared many times. V gene TRBV12-3 or TRBV12-4 combines with J gene TRBJ2-7, with D perhaps TRBD2 (7 bases). The CDR3 sequence is 15 residues long. Deletions cut 4 bases from V and 0 bases from J, with 13 bases between. The CDR3 is CASSSMRGPSYEQYF. Written as DNA, the CDR3 is TGTGCCAGCAGTTCCATGCGGGGGCCCTCCTACGAGCAGTACTTC.

V and J are TRBV12-3 or TRBV12-4 and TRBJ1-1, with D possibly being TRBD1 (5 bases). V was pared by 5 bases and J by 2 bases, with 12 bases between. CDR3 length equals 14 residues. CDR3 nucleotide sequence: TGTGCCAGCAGTATCCAGGGCCGCAACACTGAAGCTTTCTTT. Translated: CASSIQGRNTEAFF.

This clonotype was seen a few times. The V and J genes are TRBV21-1 and TRBJ2-7; TRBD1 was called by the table and not checked on the DNA. TRBV21-1 is recorded as a pseudogene. This CDR3 is built from 13 residues. In DNA, the CDR3 is TGTGCCACCCCAAAACGGGGGGCCTACGAGCAGTACTTC. Protein: CATPKRGAYEQYF.

CDR3 in amino acids: CASSNLGTAYEQYF. In DNA, the CDR3 is TGTGCCAGTAGTAATCTGGGGACAGCCTACGAGCAGTACTTC. V is TRBV19 and J is TRBJ2-7; TRBD1 agrees at 7 bases. CDR3 length: 14 amino acids. CDR1 and CDR2 from the germline V gene are LNHDA and SQIVND (reference sequence). V trimming: 4 bases; J trimming: 2 bases; junction bases outside the gene matches: 5.

This clonotype was observed at least ten times. The V call is TRBV7-9, the J call TRBJ2-3; D is unresolved. This CDR3 spans 12 amino acids. With 4 bases removed from V and 4 bases from J, the gap between germline ends came to 6 bases. Looked up from germline, CDR1 is SEHNR and CDR2 is FQNEAQ (reference sequence). In DNA, the CDR3 is TGTGCCAGCAGCTCCAATGCAGATACGCAGTATTTT. This codes for CASSSNADTQYF.

The table lists this clonotype with a few counts. The chain uses TRBV2 and TRBJ1-2; D is possibly TRBD1 (6 bases). From germline, CDR1 is SNHLY and CDR2 FYNNEI. The CDR3 extends over 12 amino acids. The ends were cut back, 8 bases at V and 2 bases at J, with 9 bases in the middle. As DNA, the CDR3 is TGTGCCAGCGCGGACAGAAACTATGGCTACACCTTC. Protein: CASADRNYGYTF.

This chain connects TRBV20-1 to TRBJ2-5; unclear D gene. The germline V gene encodes CDR1 DFQATT and CDR2 SNEGSKA (reference sequence). Trimming removed 6 bases from V and 1 base from J, with 12 bases in between. The CDR3 has 13 residues. Here the CDR3 DNA reads TGCAGTGCCCGCCAGGTGACCCAAGAGACCCAGTACTTC. This encodes CSARQVTQETQYF.

This clonotype has ten or more counts. The chain is built from TRBV7-2 and TRBJ1-3, with TRBD1 identical over 8 bases. The CDR3 extends over 20 amino acids. The ends lost 1 base at V and 6 bases at J; junction bases unmatched: 20. Germline V gives CDR1 SGHTA, CDR2 FQGNSA. Here the CDR3 DNA reads TGTGCCAGCAGCTTAGGGCGCTTGGTCCGCGACAGGGGCCTTATAAACACCATATATTTT. It encodes CASSLGRLVRDRGLINTIYF.

CDR3 loop: CASSSTYGETQYF. CDR3 DNA: TGTGCCAGCAGCTCAACCTACGGGGAGACCCAGTACTTC. This rearrangement joins TRBV7-2 to TRBJ2-5; no definite D call. The ends were cut back, 4 bases at V and 5 bases at J, with 11 bases in the middle. The CDR3 is 13 amino acids. Germline CDR1 is SGHTA and CDR2 is FQGNSA.

This clonotype was detected only once. A read error may produce the germline difference seen at one junction end. CDR3 sequence reads: CASSLGQSERYF. For the CDR3, the DNA is TGCGCCAGCAGCTTGGGACAGTCGGAGCGGTACTTC. V is TRBV5-1 and J is TRBJ2-7, with D possibly being TRBD1 (5 bases). Germline CDR1 SGHRS, CDR2 YFSETQ. CDR3 size: 12 residues.

This clonotype was seen repeatedly, ten times or more. This chain uses TRBV10-2 with TRBJ2-1; no definite D call. V was clipped by 4 bases and J by 7 bases, with 17 bases between them. CDR1 is WSHSY, CDR2 SAAADI, per germline. CDR3 size: 15 residues. The CDR3 here is CASSVNSLGANEQFF. In DNA form, the CDR3 reads TGCGCCAGCAGTGTGAACAGCCTGGGTGCAAATGAGCAGTTCTTC.

This clonotype was counted at least ten times. The chain links TRBV27 to TRBJ2-1; D not resolved. This CDR3 region has 15 residues. Trimming shortened V by 5 bases and J by 0 bases, and 11 bases separated the two germline ends. The germline V gene has CDR1 MNHEY and CDR2 SMNVEV (reference sequence). The CDR3 DNA sequence: TGTGCCAGCAGTGCGGACGCGAGCTCCTACAATGAGCAGTTCTTC. Its translation is CASSADASSYNEQFF.

The chain is built from TRBV4-1 and TRBJ2-7; D ambiguous. V was shortened by 0 bases and J by 4 bases, with 7 bases between the two germline ends. The CDR3 is 13 amino acids. Germline V gene data show CDR1 as MGHRA and CDR2 as YSYEKL. The CDR3 loop is CASSQDWFYEQYF. DNA of the CDR3: TGCGCCAGCAGCCAAGATTGGTTTTACGAGCAGTACTTC.

This sequence joins TRBV12-3 or TRBV12-4 and TRBJ2-7; D is perhaps TRBD1 or TRBD2 (5 bases each). The V end was cut by 0 bases, the J end by 2 bases, with 11 bases between. The CDR3 runs to 15 residues. The CDR3 DNA reads as TGTGCCAGCAGTTTAGCGCAGGGACCCACCTACGAGCAGTACTTC. Translation gives CASSLAQGPTYEQYF.

The V gene is TRBV5-6, the J gene TRBJ2-1, with a tentative D call TRBD2 (6 bases). Trimming removed 4 bases at V and 10 bases at J, with 12 bases between. Germline V gene sequence: CDR1 SGHDT, CDR2 YYEEEE. This CDR3 is 12 amino acids long. CDR3 sequence: CASSLGGVEQFF. DNA for the CDR3: TGTGCCAGCAGCCTCGGCGGGGTAGAGCAGTTCTTC.

Here the CDR3 DNA reads TGTGCCAGCAGTGAGCAAACAGGGTTGATAGATACGCAGTATTTT. Protein: CASSEQTGLIDTQYF. The chain uses TRBV25-1 and TRBJ2-3; weak D call: TRBD1 (6 bases). The CDR3 length is 15 residues. V was cut by 3 bases and J by 5 bases, with 15 bases left in between. CDR1 is MGHDK and CDR2 is SYGVNS in the germline V gene.

This clonotype was detected a few times. This chain uses TRBV3-1 with TRBJ1-1, with D unresolved. CDR3 size: 14 residues. CDR1 is LGHDT and CDR2 is YNNKEL in the germline V gene (reference sequence). The V end was cut by 4 bases, the J end by 0 bases, with 9 bases between. CDR3 bases: TGTGCCAGCAGCCCTGGCGTAATGAACACTGAAGCTTTCTTT. This sequence encodes CASSPGVMNTEAFF.

This clonotype has more than one count but fewer than ten. The chain couples TRBV5-1 to TRBJ2-5; a weak D match, TRBD2 (6 bases). This CDR3 comprises 14 residues. Trimming cost V 5 bases and J 1 base, with 12 bases left between them. Germline lookup yields CDR1 SGHRS and CDR2 YFSETQ. CDR3 region: CASSWVGSQETQYF. As DNA, the CDR3 is TGCGCCAGCAGTTGGGTCGGGAGCCAAGAGACCCAGTACTTC.

The CDR3 sequence is CASRQGGNYGYTF. In nucleotides, the CDR3 is TGTGCCAGCAGACAAGGGGGAAACTATGGCTACACCTTC. The chain carries TRBV12-3 or TRBV12-4 and TRBJ1-2, with D perhaps matching TRBD1 (6 bases). The CDR3 contains 13 residues. V was clipped by 6 bases and J by 2 bases, with 10 bases between them.